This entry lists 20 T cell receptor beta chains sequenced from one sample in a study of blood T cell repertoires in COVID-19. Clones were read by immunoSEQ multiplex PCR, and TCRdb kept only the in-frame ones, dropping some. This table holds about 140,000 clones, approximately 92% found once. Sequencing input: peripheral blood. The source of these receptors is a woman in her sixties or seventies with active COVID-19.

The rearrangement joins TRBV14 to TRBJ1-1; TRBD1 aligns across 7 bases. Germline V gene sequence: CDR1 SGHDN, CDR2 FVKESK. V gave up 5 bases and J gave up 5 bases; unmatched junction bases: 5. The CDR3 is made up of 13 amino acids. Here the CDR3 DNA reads TGTGCCAGCAGCAAAAGGGGGCGGACTGAAGCTTTCTTT. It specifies CASSKRGRTEAFF.

The DNA of the CDR3 is TGCGCCAGCAGCCCCCTCTCGGACAGGGCCTACGAGCAGTACTTC. Its translation is CASSPLSDRAYEQYF. V is TRBV4-1 and J is TRBJ2-7; 8 bases are shared with TRBD1. From germline, CDR1 is MGHRA and CDR2 YSYEKL. This CDR3 has 15 amino acids. The junction had 7 bases not matched to a gene; V was cut back by 4 bases and J by 2 bases.

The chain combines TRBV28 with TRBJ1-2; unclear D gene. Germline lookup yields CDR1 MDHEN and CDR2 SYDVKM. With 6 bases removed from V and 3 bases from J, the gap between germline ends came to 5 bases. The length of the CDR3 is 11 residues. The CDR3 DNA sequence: TGTGCCAGCAGCAGTTACTATGGCTACACCTTC. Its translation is CASSSYYGYTF.

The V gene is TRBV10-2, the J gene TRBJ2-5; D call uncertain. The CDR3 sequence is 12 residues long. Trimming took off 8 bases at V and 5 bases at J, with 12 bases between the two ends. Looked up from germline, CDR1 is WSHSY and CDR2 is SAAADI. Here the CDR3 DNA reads TGCGCCAGCGGTCGCACGGGTGAGACCCAGTACTTC. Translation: CASGRTGETQYF.

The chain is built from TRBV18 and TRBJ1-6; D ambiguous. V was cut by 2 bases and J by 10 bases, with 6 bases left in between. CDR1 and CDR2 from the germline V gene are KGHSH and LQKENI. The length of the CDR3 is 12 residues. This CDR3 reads CASSPDQSPLHF. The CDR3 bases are TGTGCCAGCTCACCAGATCAGTCACCCCTCCACTTT.

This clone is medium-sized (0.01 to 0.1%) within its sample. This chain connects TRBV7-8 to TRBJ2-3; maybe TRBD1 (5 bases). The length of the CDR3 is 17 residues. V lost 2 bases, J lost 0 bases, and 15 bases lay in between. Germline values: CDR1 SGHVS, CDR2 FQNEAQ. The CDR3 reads CASSLLDDSPSTDTQYF. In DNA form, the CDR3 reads TGTGCCAGCAGCTTACTTGATGACAGCCCTAGCACAGATACGCAGTATTTT. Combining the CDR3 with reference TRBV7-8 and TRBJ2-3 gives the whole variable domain GAGVSQSPRYKVAKRGQDVALRCDPISGHVSLFWYQQALGQGPEFLTYFQNEAQLDKSGLPSDRFFAERPEGSVSTLKIQRTQQEDSAVYLCASSLLDDSPSTDTQYFGPGTRLTVL.

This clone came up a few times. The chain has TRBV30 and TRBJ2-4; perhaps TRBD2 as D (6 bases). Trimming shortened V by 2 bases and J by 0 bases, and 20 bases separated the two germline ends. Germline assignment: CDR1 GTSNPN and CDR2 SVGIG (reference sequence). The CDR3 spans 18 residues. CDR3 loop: CAWSLALDLRLAKNIQYF. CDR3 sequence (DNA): TGTGCCTGGAGTCTAGCGCTTGACCTACGTTTAGCCAAAAACATTCAGTACTTC.

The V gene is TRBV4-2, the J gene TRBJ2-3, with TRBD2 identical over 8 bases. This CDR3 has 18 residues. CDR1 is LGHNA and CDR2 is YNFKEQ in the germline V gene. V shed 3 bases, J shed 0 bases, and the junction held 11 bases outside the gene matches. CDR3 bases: TGTGCCAGCAGCCAGAAGGGACTAGTGTTCATTAGCACAGATACGCAGTATTTT. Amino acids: CASSQKGLVFISTDTQYF.

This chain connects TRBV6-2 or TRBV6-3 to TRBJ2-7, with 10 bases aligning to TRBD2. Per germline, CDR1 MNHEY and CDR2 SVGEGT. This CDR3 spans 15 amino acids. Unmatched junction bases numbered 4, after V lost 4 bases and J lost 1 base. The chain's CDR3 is CASSLAGGMSYEQYF. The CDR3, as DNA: TGTGCCAGCAGTTTAGCGGGAGGCATGTCCTACGAGCAGTACTTC.

CDR3 sequence (DNA): TGCAGTGGGGAGGTCACCGGGGAGCTGTTTTTT. Its protein is CSGEVTGELFF. The J gene is TRBJ2-2, the V gene TRBV20-1; TRBD2 might be the D (6 bases). The CDR3 is 11 amino acids. Trimming took off 7 bases at V and 4 bases at J, with 7 bases between the two ends. The germline CDR1 and CDR2 sequences are DFQATT and SNEGSKA (reference sequence).

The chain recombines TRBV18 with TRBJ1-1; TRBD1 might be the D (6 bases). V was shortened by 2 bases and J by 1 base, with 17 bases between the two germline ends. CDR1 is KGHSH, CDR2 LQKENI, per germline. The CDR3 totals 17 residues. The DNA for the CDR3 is TGTGCCAGCTCACCAATTCGACAGGCCTTGGAGAACACTGAAGCTTTCTTT. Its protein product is CASSPIRQALENTEAFF.

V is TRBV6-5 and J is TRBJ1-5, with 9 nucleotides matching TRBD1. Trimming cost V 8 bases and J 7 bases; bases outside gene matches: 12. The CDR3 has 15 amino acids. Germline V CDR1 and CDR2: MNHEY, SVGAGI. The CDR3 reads CASSKQGAWEQPQHF. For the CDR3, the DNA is TGTGCCAGCTCAAAACAGGGGGCTTGGGAGCAGCCCCAGCATTTT.

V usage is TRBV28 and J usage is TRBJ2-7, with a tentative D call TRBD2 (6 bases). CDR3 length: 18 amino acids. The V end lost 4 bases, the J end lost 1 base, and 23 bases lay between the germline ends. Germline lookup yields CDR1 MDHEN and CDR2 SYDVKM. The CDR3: CASSSVIIAAPESYEQYF. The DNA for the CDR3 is TGTGCCAGCAGTTCCGTAATAATAGCGGCCCCTGAATCCTACGAGCAGTACTTC.

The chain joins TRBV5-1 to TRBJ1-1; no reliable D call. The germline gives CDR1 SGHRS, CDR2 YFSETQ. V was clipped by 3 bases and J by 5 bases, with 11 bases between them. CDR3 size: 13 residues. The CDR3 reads CASSSGTKTEAFF. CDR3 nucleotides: TGCGCCAGCAGCTCCGGAACTAAAACTGAAGCTTTCTTT.

The CDR3 DNA reads TGTGCCAGCAGCTCTTTACGGGAGAACCTCCAGAATGAGCAGTTCTTC. Protein sequence: CASSSLRENLQNEQFF. The rearrangement uses TRBV7-3 and TRBJ2-1; a possible D gene is TRBD2 (6 bases). Germline V lookup: CDR1 SGHTA, CDR2 FQGTGA. Trimming removed 4 bases from V and 7 bases from J, with 20 bases in between. The CDR3 loop spans 16 amino acids.

CDR3 amino acids: CASSRQGNLHEQYF. CDR3 DNA sequence: TGTGCCAGCAGCAGACAGGGGAACCTCCACGAGCAGTACTTC. The chain recombines TRBV21-1 with TRBJ2-7; the table's D gene call, TRBD1, was not cross checked with the DNA. TRBV21-1 is designated a pseudogene. The CDR3 sequence is 14 residues long.

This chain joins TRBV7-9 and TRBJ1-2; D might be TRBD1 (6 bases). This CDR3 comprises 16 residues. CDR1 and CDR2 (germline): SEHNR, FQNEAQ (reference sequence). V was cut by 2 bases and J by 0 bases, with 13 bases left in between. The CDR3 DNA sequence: TGTGCCAGCAGCTTACTACGGGACACCCCTAACTATGGCTACACCTTC. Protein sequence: CASSLLRDTPNYGYTF.

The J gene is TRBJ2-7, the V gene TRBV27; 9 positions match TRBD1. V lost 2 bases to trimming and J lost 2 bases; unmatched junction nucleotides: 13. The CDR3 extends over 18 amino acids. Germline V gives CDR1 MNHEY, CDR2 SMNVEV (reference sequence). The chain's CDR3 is CASSLEGTGGGYTYEQYF. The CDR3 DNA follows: TGTGCCAGCAGTTTAGAAGGAACAGGGGGCGGATATACCTACGAGCAGTACTTC.

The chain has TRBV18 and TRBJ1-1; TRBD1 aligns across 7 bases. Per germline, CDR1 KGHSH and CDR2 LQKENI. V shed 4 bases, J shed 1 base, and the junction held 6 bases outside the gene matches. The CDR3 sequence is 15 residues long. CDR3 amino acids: CASSQNKGANTEAFF. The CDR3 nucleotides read TGTGCCAGCTCACAGAATAAGGGGGCGAACACTGAAGCTTTCTTT. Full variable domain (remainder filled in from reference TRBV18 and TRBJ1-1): NAGVMQNPRHLVRRRGQEARLRCSPMKGHSHVYWYRQLPEEGLKFMVYLQKENIIDESGMPKERFSAEFPKEGPSILRIQQVVRGDSAAYFCASSQNKGANTEAFFGQGTRLTVV.

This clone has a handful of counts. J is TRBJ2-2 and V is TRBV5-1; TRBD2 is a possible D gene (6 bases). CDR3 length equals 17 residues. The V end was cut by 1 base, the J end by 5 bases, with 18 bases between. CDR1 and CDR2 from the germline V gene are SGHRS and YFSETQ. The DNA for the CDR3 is TGCGCCAGCAGCTTGAACCTGGGACGGAGGGGTACCGGGGAGCTGTTTTTT. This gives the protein CASSLNLGRRGTGELFF. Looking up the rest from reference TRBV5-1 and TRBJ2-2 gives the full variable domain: KAGVTQTPRYLIKTRGQQVTLSCSPISGHRSVSWYQQTPGQGLQFLFEYFSETQRNKGNFPGRFSGRQFSNSRSEMNVSTLELGDSALYLCASSLNLGRRGTGELFFGEGSRLTVL.